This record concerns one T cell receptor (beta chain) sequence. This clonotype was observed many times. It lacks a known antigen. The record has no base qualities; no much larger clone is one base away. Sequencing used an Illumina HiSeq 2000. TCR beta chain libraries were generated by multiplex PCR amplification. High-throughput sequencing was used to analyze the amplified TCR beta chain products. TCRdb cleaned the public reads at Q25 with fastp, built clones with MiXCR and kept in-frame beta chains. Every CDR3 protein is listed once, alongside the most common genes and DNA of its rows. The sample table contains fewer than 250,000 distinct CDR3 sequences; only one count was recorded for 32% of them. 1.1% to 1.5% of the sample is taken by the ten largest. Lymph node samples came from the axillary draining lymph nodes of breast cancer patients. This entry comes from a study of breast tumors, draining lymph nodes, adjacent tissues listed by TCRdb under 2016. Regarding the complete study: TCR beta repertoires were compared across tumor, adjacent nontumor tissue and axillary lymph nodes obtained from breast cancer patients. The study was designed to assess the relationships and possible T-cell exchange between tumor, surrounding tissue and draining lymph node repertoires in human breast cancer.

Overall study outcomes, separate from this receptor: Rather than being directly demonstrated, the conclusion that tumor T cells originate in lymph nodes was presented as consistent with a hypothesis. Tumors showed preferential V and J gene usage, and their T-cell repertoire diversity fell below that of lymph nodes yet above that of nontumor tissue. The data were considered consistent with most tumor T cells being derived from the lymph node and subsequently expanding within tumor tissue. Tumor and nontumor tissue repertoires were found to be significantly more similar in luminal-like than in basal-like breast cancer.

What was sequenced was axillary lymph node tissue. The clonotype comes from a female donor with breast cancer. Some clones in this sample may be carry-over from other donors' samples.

At the DNA level, the sequence is TGTGCCAGCAGTCAGCGGGGCAGGAATACGCAGTATTTT. It is translated as CASSQRGRNTQYF. This chain joins TRBV9 to TRBJ2-3, with TRBD2 identical over 7 junction bases. The CDR3 starts with the cysteine, ends with the phenylalanine, and has 13 residues. The retained sequence is limited to the CDR3, 39 bases, with the frame set at the first base. The CDR1 and CDR2 encoded by the germline V gene are SGDLS and YYNGEE. Clipping removes 5 bases from V and 7 bases from J, with 7 as the unmatched junction base count.